This passage covers 8 T cell receptor beta chains from one sample sequenced in a study of Graves' ophthalmopathy and Graves' hyperthyroidism. RNA served as the template for amplifying TCR beta CDR3 regions. HTBI primers served in a first-round RT-PCR, which a second-round multiplex PCR followed. One entry per CDR3 protein results from TCRdb running MiXCR on the multiplex PCR reads. The data show around 660,000 distinct CDR3 sequences, with about 38% seen just once and under 3.5% held by the top ten. Sequenced sample: peripheral blood. The receptor set was obtained from an adult man with Graves' ophthalmopathy.

This clonotype was seen a handful of times. The chain carries TRBV20-1 and TRBJ2-2; a possible D gene is TRBD1 (6 bases). The germline V gene has CDR1 DFQATT and CDR2 SNEGSKA (reference sequence). Trimming removed 4 bases at V and 1 base at J, with 16 bases between. This CDR3 spans 16 amino acids. The DNA of the CDR3 is TGCAGTGCTATGACTAACGGCAGGGGGAACACCGGGGAGCTGTTTTTT. It specifies CSAMTNGRGNTGELFF.

The chain has TRBV27 and TRBJ1-6; D is uncertain. Between the trimmed V and J ends, which lost 5 bases and 0 bases, there was a span of 11 bases. The CDR3 extends over 16 amino acids. Germline CDR1 is MNHEY and CDR2 is SMNVEV (reference sequence). In DNA, the CDR3 is TGTGCCAGCAGTCAACGGCGAAGCTCCTATAATTCACCCCTCCACTTT. Its protein product is CASSQRRSSYNSPLHF.

The chain couples TRBV7-2 to TRBJ2-5; no reliable D call. From germline, CDR1 is SGHTA and CDR2 FQGNSA. Trimming cost V 7 bases and J 1 base, with 16 bases left between them. This CDR3 is built from 15 residues. DNA of the CDR3: TGTGCCAGCACCCCCCGTTTCGGCCCCCAAGAGACCCAGTACTTC. This translates into CASTPRFGPQETQYF. Full variable domain (rest looked up from reference TRBV7-2 and TRBJ2-5): GAGVSQSPSNKVTEKGKDVELRCDPISGHTALYWYRQSLGQGLEFLIYFQGNSAPDKSGLPSDRFSAERTGGSVSTLTIQRTQQEDSAVYLCASTPRFGPQETQYFGPGTRLLVL.

CDR3 in amino acids: CASSSQFSGITDTQYF. The CDR3 region has the DNA TGTGCCAGCAGCTCCCAATTTAGCGGGATCACAGATACGCAGTATTTT. The V and J genes are TRBV7-2 and TRBJ2-3; TRBD2 matches at 8 bases. CDR1 and CDR2 from the germline V gene are SGHTA and FQGNSA. The CDR3 covers 16 residues. V lost 4 bases and J lost 2; bases outside the gene matches: 8.

The V call is TRBV11-2, the J call TRBJ2-7, with 10 bases that match TRBD1. The CDR3 sequence is 14 residues long. Unmatched junction bases numbered 7, after V lost 5 bases and J lost 6 bases. From germline, CDR1 is SGHAT and CDR2 FQNNGV. The CDR3: CASSPGQGGGEQYF. DNA of the CDR3: TGTGCCAGCAGCCCCGGACAGGGGGGTGGCGAGCAGTACTTC.

DNA for the CDR3: TGTGCCAGCAGTTACTCCGGTAGTTCGTCGAGCGAGCAGTACTTC. Translating gives CASSYSGSSSSEQYF. The V and J genes are TRBV6-5 and TRBJ2-7; D not certain. Trimming cost V 0 bases and J 6 bases, with 15 bases left between them. Germline assignment: CDR1 MNHEY and CDR2 SVGAGI. This CDR3 spans 15 amino acids.

V usage is TRBV9 and J usage is TRBJ1-1; 7 positions agree with TRBD1. The junction had 9 bases not matched to a gene; V was cut back by 4 bases and J by 0 bases. This CDR3 has 16 residues. Germline lookup yields CDR1 SGDLS and CDR2 YYNGEE. The CDR3 DNA follows: TGTGCCAGCAGCCATTCTATACAGGGGATGAACACTGAAGCTTTCTTT. This sequence encodes CASSHSIQGMNTEAFF.

This chain joins TRBV24-1 and TRBJ2-5; 9 bases are shared with TRBD2. The trim removed 11 bases at V and 2 bases at J, leaving 14 bases unmatched. This CDR3 is built from 16 residues. The germline CDR1 and CDR2 sequences are KGHDR and SFDVKD. The CDR3 loop is CASSPYGGGDQETQYF. CDR3 bases: TGTGCCAGCAGCCCCTACGGCGGGGGGGATCAAGAGACCCAGTACTTC.